These T cell receptor beta chains were read from a single sample in a study of blood T cells in healthy people across ages. One entry per CDR3 protein results from TCRdb running MiXCR on the 5' RACE reads. Of about 670,000 distinct CDR3 sequences listed, roughly 43% are singletons. The specimen was blood. These receptors came from a man aged 80 or over in good health. Both conserved end residues are part of each CDR3. Fields, in order: V gene, J gene, clone size, D gene, CDR3 DNA, CDR3 protein. The D gene is left open where the match is weak. Not all rows give a size; the values are once, few, many and, for expanded clones, a class.

v_call: TRBV18; j_call: TRBJ2-1; clone_size: .; d_call: TRBD2; cdr3_nt: TGCGCCAGCTCACCAGGCGGGGAGGGAAAGACCCAGTTCTTC; cdr3_aa: CASSPGGEGKTQFF
v_call: TRBV19; j_call: TRBJ2-5; clone_size: .; d_call: TRBD2; cdr3_nt: TGTGCCAGTAGTATTCGGATTGGTGGGACTAGCGGGGCGGGGACCCAGTACTTC; cdr3_aa: CASSIRIGGTSGAGTQYF
v_call: TRBV10-3; j_call: TRBJ2-1; clone_size: many; d_call: .; cdr3_nt: TGTGCCATCAGCGGGACACCACCTACTACAAATGAGCAGTTCTTC; cdr3_aa: CAISGTPPTTNEQFF
v_call: TRBV6-5; j_call: TRBJ2-1; clone_size: few; d_call: TRBD1; cdr3_nt: TGTGCCAGCAGTTCCAGACAGGGGCAATACAATGAGCAGTTCTTC; cdr3_aa: CASSSRQGQYNEQFF
v_call: TRBV5-5; j_call: TRBJ1-5; clone_size: .; d_call: .; cdr3_nt: TGTGCCAGCAGCTTTTCGGTCCTCAATCAGCCCCAGCATTTT; cdr3_aa: CASSFSVLNQPQHF
v_call: TRBV5-5; j_call: TRBJ2-5; clone_size: .; d_call: .; cdr3_nt: TGTGCCAGCAGCTGGGGGACGTGGGAGACCCAGTACTTC; cdr3_aa: CASSWGTWETQYF
v_call: TRBV7-8; j_call: TRBJ2-5; clone_size: .; d_call: .; cdr3_nt: TGTGCCAGCAGCTTAGCAGGCTACTACGAGCGGTACTTC; cdr3_aa: CASSLAGYYERYF
v_call: TRBV11-2; j_call: TRBJ1-2; clone_size: .; d_call: .; cdr3_nt: TGTGCCAGCACCTTCGTGGGAGCTAACTATGGCTACACCTTC; cdr3_aa: CASTFVGANYGYTF
v_call: TRBV5-8; j_call: TRBJ2-4; clone_size: .; d_call: .; cdr3_nt: TGTGCCAGAGGACAGTTGGTCCTGGAAAACATTCAGTACTTC; cdr3_aa: CARGQLVLENIQYF
v_call: TRBV5-1; j_call: TRBJ2-5; clone_size: many; d_call: .; cdr3_nt: TGCGCCAGCAGCTTGGAGGGGCGGCGCGGAGAGACCCAGTACTTC; cdr3_aa: CASSLEGRRGETQYF
v_call: TRBV7-6; j_call: TRBJ2-4; clone_size: .; d_call: .; cdr3_nt: TGTGCCAGCAGCCAGGAGGCCCATACGGGGGAGCAGTACTTC; cdr3_aa: CASSQEAHTGEQYF
v_call: TRBV27; j_call: TRBJ2-1; clone_size: .; d_call: .; cdr3_nt: TGTGCCAGCAAGGCCAGCACTTCCTACAATGAGCAGTTCTTC; cdr3_aa: CASKASTSYNEQFF
v_call: TRBV28; j_call: TRBJ1-5; clone_size: many; d_call: .; cdr3_nt: TGTGCCAGCAGTTCGTCCGTGCAGCCCCAGCATTTT; cdr3_aa: CASSSSVQPQHF
v_call: TRBV12-3/TRBV12-4; j_call: TRBJ2-1; clone_size: .; d_call: TRBD2; cdr3_nt: TGTGCCAGCAGAGGACTAGCGGGCTTCTCCTACAATGAGCAGTTCTTC; cdr3_aa: CASRGLAGFSYNEQFF
v_call: TRBV30; j_call: TRBJ2-5; clone_size: .; d_call: TRBD1; cdr3_nt: TGTGCCTGGAGTGTACAGGGGGCGGTGGAGACCCAGTACTTC; cdr3_aa: CAWSVQGAVETQYF
v_call: TRBV7-9; j_call: TRBJ2-6; clone_size: .; d_call: .; cdr3_nt: TGTGCCAGCAGCATGACCTCTGGGGCCAACGTCCTGACTTTC; cdr3_aa: CASSMTSGANVLTF
v_call: TRBV7-3; j_call: TRBJ2-3; clone_size: few; d_call: TRBD2; cdr3_nt: TGTGCCAGCAGCCCTAGCGGGCCAGAAACGGATACGCAGTATTTT; cdr3_aa: CASSPSGPETDTQYF
v_call: TRBV12-3/TRBV12-4; j_call: TRBJ2-3; clone_size: .; d_call: TRBD2; cdr3_nt: TGTGCCAGCACCCTCGGACTAGCGGGAGGGTGGACGCAGTATTTT; cdr3_aa: CASTLGLAGGWTQYF
v_call: TRBV5-1; j_call: TRBJ2-4; clone_size: .; d_call: TRBD1; cdr3_nt: TGCGCCAGCAGCCTTACAGGGGATTGGGCCAAAAACATTCAGTACTTC; cdr3_aa: CASSLTGDWAKNIQYF
v_call: TRBV6-2/TRBV6-3; j_call: TRBJ2-1; clone_size: few; d_call: TRBD2; cdr3_nt: TGTGCCAGCAGTTCAAAGGGACTACCAAACAATGAGCAGTTCTTC; cdr3_aa: CASSSKGLPNNEQFF
v_call: TRBV7-2; j_call: TRBJ2-3; clone_size: once; d_call: TRBD2; cdr3_nt: TGTGCCAGCAGCTTAATTCTAGCGGGGGGGGATACGCAGTATTTT; cdr3_aa: CASSLILAGGDTQYF
v_call: TRBV7-2; j_call: TRBJ2-1; clone_size: .; d_call: TRBD2; cdr3_nt: TGTGCCAGCGCCCCGCTAGCGGGGGTTTACAATGAGCAGTTCTTC; cdr3_aa: CASAPLAGVYNEQFF
v_call: TRBV7-2; j_call: TRBJ1-2; clone_size: .; d_call: .; cdr3_nt: TGTGCCAGCAGCTTATCGGGCGGCGACTATGGCTACACCTTC; cdr3_aa: CASSLSGGDYGYTF
v_call: TRBV20-1; j_call: TRBJ2-4; clone_size: once; d_call: .; cdr3_nt: TGCAGTGCCCCCGAGACGGGCGCGGTCAAAAACATTCAGTACTTC; cdr3_aa: CSAPETGAVKNIQYF
v_call: TRBV27; j_call: TRBJ2-5; clone_size: .; d_call: TRBD2; cdr3_nt: TGTGCCAGCAGACCGGGACTAGCGGGAGTTGAGACCCAGTACTTC; cdr3_aa: CASRPGLAGVETQYF
v_call: TRBV20-1; j_call: TRBJ2-3; clone_size: many; d_call: TRBD1; cdr3_nt: TGCAGTGCCAATACGGGACAGTGGACGGGGGATACGCAGTATTTT; cdr3_aa: CSANTGQWTGDTQYF
v_call: TRBV14; j_call: TRBJ2-1; clone_size: .; d_call: .; cdr3_nt: TGTGCCAGCAGCCCCTTAAGGGGCAGCTCCTACAATGAGCAGTTCTTC; cdr3_aa: CASSPLRGSSYNEQFF
v_call: TRBV4-1; j_call: TRBJ2-1; clone_size: .; d_call: TRBD2; cdr3_nt: TGCGCCAGCAGCCAACTAGCGGGGGGCGCGTCCTACAATGAGCAGTTCTTC; cdr3_aa: CASSQLAGGASYNEQFF
v_call: TRBV7-3; j_call: TRBJ2-2; clone_size: .; d_call: TRBD2; cdr3_nt: TGTGCCAGCAGCTCCCGCGGTAGCGGGATTTATGGCGGGGAGCTGTTTTTT; cdr3_aa: CASSSRGSGIYGGELFF
v_call: TRBV6-2/TRBV6-3; j_call: TRBJ1-5; clone_size: .; d_call: .; cdr3_nt: TGTGCCAGCAGTTATGTGGGAAATCAGCCCCAGCATTTT; cdr3_aa: CASSYVGNQPQHF
v_call: TRBV6-2/TRBV6-3; j_call: TRBJ2-7; clone_size: .; d_call: TRBD2; cdr3_nt: TGTGCCAGCACTTCCCGGGACTACCTAGTCTACGAGCAGTACTTC; cdr3_aa: CASTSRDYLVYEQYF
v_call: TRBV24-1; j_call: TRBJ2-1; clone_size: .; d_call: .; cdr3_nt: TGTGCCACCAGTGACTCAGGGCGTAGCTCCTACAATGAGCAGTTCTTC; cdr3_aa: CATSDSGRSSYNEQFF
v_call: TRBV15; j_call: TRBJ2-7; clone_size: few; d_call: .; cdr3_nt: TGTGCCACCAGCAGAGAGAAGGCTAGGGTCAATGAGCAGTACTTC; cdr3_aa: CATSREKARVNEQYF